This TCR beta chain comes out of a study of T cells after yellow fever vaccination. Findings and caveats of the study: Weaker, the secondary response peaked sooner, at day 5 versus 15.

Template switching by 5'RACE produced TCR cDNA, adding a universal primer site and UMIs. TCRdb used MiXCR to reprocess the 5' RACE reads, holding one entry per CDR3 protein. This sample has around 250,000 distinct CDR3 sequences, with about 7% found just once. On this clonotype: The antigen is undetermined.

The CDR3 totals 14 residues. CDR1 is SGHTA, CDR2 FQGNSA, per germline. V lost 5 bases to trimming and J lost 2 bases, with 12 bases between them. The sample was CD4+ T cells sorted from PBMCs, taken 15 days after the yellow fever booster vaccination. The clonotype originates from a young man who received the YFV17D yellow fever vaccine. The chain carries TRBV7-2 and TRBJ2-5; TRBD1 is a possible D gene (5 bases). The CDR3 nucleotides are TGTGCCAGCAGCCGCAGCAGGGATCAAGAGACCCAGTACTTC. Encoded protein: CASSRSRDQETQYF.